This TCR beta chain was found in a study of blood T cell repertoires in COVID-19 (dated by TCRdb to the early 2020s). Some background on the complete study: Samples from collaborators originated in the United States, Italy and Spain and spanned both the acute and convalescent phases of COVID-19. The material from the prospective study consisted of cDNA or gDNA derived from T cells, B-cell-depleted T cells, or PBMCs. The dataset comprised deeply sampled blood TCRbeta repertoires from subjects exposed to, actively infected with, or recovered from COVID-19. The repertoires were made available in a free public database intended to serve as a resource for research on the immune response to SARS-CoV-2. The samples were drawn from two sources: the first 160 participants of the ongoing ImmuneRACE study, and fewer than 1,500 subjects contributed by 6 global collaborators. A de-identified subject ID, COVID-19 status, age in years and sex were almost always included in the sample metadata. Where HLA class I and class II types were available, the types were taken from metadata supplied by the sample provider, not from assay-based typing. General conclusions and limits of the study: How much clinical and demographic metadata was included differed by source and by participant, and the metadata was provided uncurated.

This clone was counted once. There is no known antigen for this receptor. Base qualities are not provided; no much larger clone lies one nucleotide away. TCRbeta CDR3 regions were amplified from genomic DNA by means of the immunoSEQ Assay, a bias-controlled multiplex PCR. As for the authors' bioinformatics: Nucleated cell counts per sample were estimated from amplification of reference gene primers within the assay. To quantify the absolute abundance of each unique TCRbeta CDR3 rearrangement, sequence reads were collapsed and filtered. For each sample, productive Simpson clonality was calculated as the square root of Simpson's diversity index over productive rearrangements. Entries here come from immuneACCESS through TCRdb and include only in-frame sequences with V and J called. Some clones fail to appear in such tables; in the studies checked, an unresolved V gene covers under half of the shortfall, and the cause of the remainder is unknown. D and trimming come from the DNA, and the V and J calls and clone size come from that table. The sample yields about 61,000 clones; 70% to 85% were counted once. The ten largest clones capture 4.5% to 7% of the sample.

Whole blood was collected in K2EDTA tubes by collaborating institutions according to the institutions' own protocols. For TCRbeta analysis, collaborator samples were shipped as frozen whole blood, as isolated PBMCs, or as DNA extracted from either sample type. Relative to germline, V is 2 bases shorter and J is 6 bases shorter, with 9 bases between their ends. CDR1 and CDR2 are drawn from the germline V gene: SGHDT, YYEEEE. The CDR3 runs 14 amino acids, cysteine and phenylalanine included. The kept DNA is CDR3 alone, 42 bases in frame from the first base. The receptor was isolated from a woman aged 70-85 years with acute or convalescent COVID-19. Sequencing input: peripheral blood. The chain uses TRBV5-6 and TRBJ1-6, with no D gene named confidently. This receptor has the CDR3 CASSLPGVNSPLHF. The DNA reads TGTGCCAGCAGCTTACCCGGGGTTAATTCACCCCTCCACTTT.